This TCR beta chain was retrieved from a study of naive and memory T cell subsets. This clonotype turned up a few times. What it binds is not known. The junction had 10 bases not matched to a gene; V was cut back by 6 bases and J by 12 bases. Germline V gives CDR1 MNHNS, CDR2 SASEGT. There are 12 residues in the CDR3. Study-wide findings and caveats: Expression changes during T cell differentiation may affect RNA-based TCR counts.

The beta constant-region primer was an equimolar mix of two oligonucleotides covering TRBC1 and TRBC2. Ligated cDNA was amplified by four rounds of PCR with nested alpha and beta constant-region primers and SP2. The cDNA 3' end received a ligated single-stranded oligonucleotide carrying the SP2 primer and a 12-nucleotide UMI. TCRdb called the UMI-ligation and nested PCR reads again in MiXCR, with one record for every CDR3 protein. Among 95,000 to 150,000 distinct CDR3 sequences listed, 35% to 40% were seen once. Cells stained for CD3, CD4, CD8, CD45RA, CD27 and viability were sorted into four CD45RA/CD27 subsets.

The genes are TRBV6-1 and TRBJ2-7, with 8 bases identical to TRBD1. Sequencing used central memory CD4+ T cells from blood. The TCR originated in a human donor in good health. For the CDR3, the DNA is TGTGCCAGCAGCTTATCCGGACAGGGTCTGTACTTC. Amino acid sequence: CASSLSGQGLYF.